This entry lists 20 T cell receptor beta chains sequenced from one sample in a study of blood T cell repertoires in COVID-19. Profiling relied on immunoSEQ multiplex PCR, and the TCRdb table lists in-frame clones only, not all of them. The top ten clones hold about 14% of a sample with some 150,000 clones, about four fifths of them seen once. Material: peripheral blood. The receptors derive from a woman aged 80 or over with acute or convalescent COVID-19.

The chain links TRBV18 to TRBJ2-6; possibly TRBD1 for D (6 bases). Between the trimmed V and J ends, which lost 0 bases and 3 bases, there was a span of 9 bases. Germline V gene data show CDR1 as KGHSH and CDR2 as LQKENI. The CDR3 spans 16 residues. CDR3 protein: CASSPPRGGGANVLTF. CDR3 coding DNA: TGTGCCAGCTCACCACCCAGGGGCGGTGGGGCCAACGTCCTGACTTTC.

This clone was detected once. J is TRBJ1-6 and V is TRBV27; maybe TRBD1 (5 bases). The CDR3 spans 13 residues. V was pared by 8 bases and J by 5 bases, with 10 bases between. CDR1 and CDR2 from the germline V gene are MNHEY and SMNVEV (reference sequence). In DNA form, the CDR3 reads TGTGCCAGCGCCCGACAGAATAATTCACCCCTCCACTTT. This sequence encodes CASARQNNSPLHF.

The chain joins TRBV5-6 to TRBJ2-1; D is ambiguous. CDR1 and CDR2 (germline): SGHDT, YYEEEE. Trimming cost V 3 bases and J 9 bases, with 16 bases left between them. This CDR3 has 14 residues. The CDR3 DNA reads TGTGCCAGCAGCTCCACGTTCTGGGCCGCTGAGCAGTTCTTC. Its protein is CASSSTFWAAEQFF.

This chain joins TRBV6-4 and TRBJ1-2; TRBD1 matches at 10 bases. V was clipped by 8 bases and J by 2 bases; unmatched bases: 5. Germline V gene data show CDR1 as MRHNA and CDR2 as SNTAGT. There are 14 residues in the CDR3. CDR3 sequence: CASARDRGNYGYTF. In nucleotides, the CDR3 is TGTGCCAGCGCCCGGGACAGGGGAAACTATGGCTACACCTTC.

V is TRBV7-9 and J is TRBJ2-5; 7 bases line up with TRBD1. The CDR3 consists of 15 residues. Germline V CDR1 and CDR2: SEHNR, FQNEAQ (reference sequence). Trimming removed 4 bases from V and 3 bases from J; junction bases left unmatched: 8. The CDR3 DNA reads as TGTGCCAGCAGCTACACACAGGGGTTTAAAGAGACCCAGTACTTC. Its protein product is CASSYTQGFKETQYF.

As for this clone: The identical CDR3 is also encoded by other nucleotide sequences in the sample. This rearrangement joins TRBV4-2 to TRBJ2-1; a weak D match, TRBD1 (5 bases). Germline V CDR1 and CDR2: LGHNA, YNFKEQ. V shed 3 bases and J shed 7 bases, with 13 bases lying between them. The CDR3 extends over 14 amino acids. The CDR3 is CASSQARGGNEQFF. Here the CDR3 DNA reads TGTGCCAGCAGCCAGGCAAGGGGCGGAAATGAGCAGTTCTTC.

The chain employs TRBV30 and TRBJ1-1; TRBD1 might be the D (6 bases). The CDR3 has 14 residues. Germline V gene data show CDR1 as GTSNPN and CDR2 as SVGIG (reference sequence). Trimming removed 5 bases at V and 7 bases at J, with 20 bases between. The DNA of the CDR3 is TGTGCCTGGGGGAGGGCGCGGGGGCAAATTGAAGCTTTCTTT. As protein: CAWGRARGQIEAFF.

The chain links TRBV19 to TRBJ2-4; 8 nucleotides match TRBD2. The CDR3 is made up of 14 amino acids. The trim removed 2 bases at V and 7 bases at J, leaving 4 bases unmatched. Germline CDR1 and CDR2: LNHDA and SQIVND (reference sequence). The CDR3 sequence: CASSIPGGLNIQYF. CDR3 nucleotides: TGTGCCAGTAGTATACCGGGGGGGTTGAACATTCAGTACTTC.

This sequence joins TRBV7-2 and TRBJ1-1; 8 nucleotides agree with TRBD1. Germline V gene sequence: CDR1 SGHTA, CDR2 FQGNSA. The CDR3 length is 15 residues. Trimming took 4 bases from V and 7 from J; bases not matched to a gene: 11. The CDR3 sequence: CASSSVSRGQGEAFF. In DNA, the CDR3 is TGTGCCAGCAGCTCGGTGTCCAGGGGGCAGGGTGAAGCTTTCTTT.

CDR3 protein: CASSERYGDTQYF. The CDR3 DNA follows: TGTGCCAGCAGTGAGCGGTACGGGGATACGCAGTATTTT. The chain recombines TRBV6-4 with TRBJ2-3, with D uncertain. Trimming took 3 bases from V and 6 from J, leaving 10 bases between them. The V gene's germline CDR1 is MRHNA and CDR2 SNTAGT. This CDR3 contains 13 residues.

This clone was detected only a few times. The chain joins TRBV7-2 to TRBJ1-5; D is undetermined. Germline CDR1 is SGHTA and CDR2 is FQGNSA. V was clipped by 5 bases and J by 4 bases, with 9 bases between them. The CDR3 has 13 residues. In nucleotides, the CDR3 is TGTGCCAGCAGCGCCACCCGGAATCAGCCCCAGCATTTT. It codes for CASSATRNQPQHF.

The chain carries TRBV29-1 and TRBJ1-5; TRBD1 is a possible D gene (5 bases). The CDR3 is 12 residues long. V lost 6 bases, J lost 7 bases, and 13 bases lay in between. CDR1 SQVTM and CDR2 ANQGSEA come from the germline V gene. DNA of the CDR3: TGCAGCGTCAGGGTCTCCAACCAGCCCCAGCATTTT. This translates into CSVRVSNQPQHF.

The V call is TRBV18, the J call TRBJ1-2; TRBD1 might be the D (5 bases). This CDR3 comprises 15 residues. The germline V gene encodes CDR1 KGHSH and CDR2 LQKENI. Trimming shortened V by 3 bases and J by 3 bases, and 14 bases separated the two germline ends. The chain's CDR3 is CASSPDGGGDYGYTF. CDR3 nucleotides: TGTGCCAGCTCACCGGACGGGGGGGGAGACTATGGCTACACCTTC.

This chain joins TRBV2 and TRBJ1-4; possibly TRBD1 for D (5 bases). Trimming left V 6 bases short and J 7 bases short, with 18 bases between. Germline V gives CDR1 SNHLY, CDR2 FYNNEI. The CDR3 is 15 amino acids. CDR3 residues: CASSQGGAWGEKLFF. The DNA for the CDR3 is TGTGCCAGCAGCCAGGGTGGGGCCTGGGGTGAAAAACTGTTTTTT.

This chain connects TRBV15 to TRBJ1-2; 9 nucleotides agree with TRBD1. The CDR3 extends over 16 amino acids. J lost 7 bases, V lost 0 bases, and 9 bases had no gene match. CDR1 is LNHNV and CDR2 is YYDKDF in the germline V gene (reference sequence). CDR3 DNA: TGTGCCACCAGCAGAGATCGGGGGACAGGGTTTGGTGGCTACACCTTC. It codes for CATSRDRGTGFGGYTF.

J is TRBJ2-1 and V is TRBV27; D uncertain. Germline assignment: CDR1 MNHEY and CDR2 SMNVEV (reference sequence). This CDR3 spans 14 amino acids. Trimming took off 3 bases at V and 3 bases at J, with 9 bases between the two ends. CDR3 in amino acids: CASSFYGDYNEQFF. The CDR3 DNA is TGTGCCAGCAGTTTTTACGGAGACTACAATGAGCAGTTCTTC.

The genes are TRBV10-1 and TRBJ1-6; the D gene is possibly TRBD1 (6 bases). CDR3 length: 17 residues. Germline CDR1 WNHNN, CDR2 SYGVQD (reference sequence). With 7 bases removed from V and 1 base from J, the gap between germline ends came to 17 bases. CDR3 region: CASTLTQQGSYNSPLHF. In DNA, the CDR3 is TGCGCCAGCACCTTGACCCAACAGGGTTCCTATAATTCACCCCTCCACTTT.

CDR3 DNA: TGTGCCAGTGCCCCGAGGACAGGGGTGGACAATGAGCAGTTCTTC. It encodes CASAPRTGVDNEQFF. The V call is TRBV19, the J call TRBJ2-1, with 9 bases that match TRBD1. The junction had 10 bases not matched to a gene; V was cut back by 8 bases and J by 5 bases. The CDR3 has 15 amino acids. Germline CDR1 reads LNHDA; CDR2 reads SQIVND (reference sequence).

This chain connects TRBV5-5 to TRBJ2-3; 13 bases are a match to TRBD2. Germline V CDR1 and CDR2: SGHKS, YYEKEE (reference sequence). V shed 3 bases, J shed 0 bases, and the junction held 10 bases outside the gene matches. The CDR3 length is 19 residues. The CDR3 region is CASSSTRLAGGLSTDTQYF. The DNA for the CDR3 is TGTGCCAGCAGCTCCACCAGACTAGCGGGGGGCCTTAGCACAGATACGCAGTATTTT.

J is TRBJ2-2 and V is TRBV5-1; D is perhaps TRBD2 (5 bases). The CDR3 is made up of 17 amino acids. Per the germline V gene, CDR1 is SGHRS and CDR2 is YFSETQ. V was trimmed by 2 bases and J by 6 bases, leaving 20 bases between them. In DNA form, the CDR3 reads TGCGCCAGCAGCTTTTTTTCCCCCTCGGGGTTGGCCGGGGAGCTGTTTTTT. Translated, it gives CASSFFSPSGLAGELFF.